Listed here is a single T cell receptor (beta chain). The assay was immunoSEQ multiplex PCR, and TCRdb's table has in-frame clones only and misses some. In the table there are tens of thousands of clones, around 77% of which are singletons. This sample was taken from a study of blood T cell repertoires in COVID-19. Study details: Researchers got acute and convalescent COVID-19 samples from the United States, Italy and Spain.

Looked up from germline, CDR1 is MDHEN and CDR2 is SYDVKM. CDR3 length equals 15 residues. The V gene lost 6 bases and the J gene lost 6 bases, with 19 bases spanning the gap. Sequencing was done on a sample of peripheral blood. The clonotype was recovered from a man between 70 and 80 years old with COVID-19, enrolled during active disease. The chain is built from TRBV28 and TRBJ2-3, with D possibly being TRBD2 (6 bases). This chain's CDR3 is CASRGGLGPADTQYF. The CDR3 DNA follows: TGTGCCAGCAGGGGGGGTTTGGGCCCCGCTGATACGCAGTATTTT.